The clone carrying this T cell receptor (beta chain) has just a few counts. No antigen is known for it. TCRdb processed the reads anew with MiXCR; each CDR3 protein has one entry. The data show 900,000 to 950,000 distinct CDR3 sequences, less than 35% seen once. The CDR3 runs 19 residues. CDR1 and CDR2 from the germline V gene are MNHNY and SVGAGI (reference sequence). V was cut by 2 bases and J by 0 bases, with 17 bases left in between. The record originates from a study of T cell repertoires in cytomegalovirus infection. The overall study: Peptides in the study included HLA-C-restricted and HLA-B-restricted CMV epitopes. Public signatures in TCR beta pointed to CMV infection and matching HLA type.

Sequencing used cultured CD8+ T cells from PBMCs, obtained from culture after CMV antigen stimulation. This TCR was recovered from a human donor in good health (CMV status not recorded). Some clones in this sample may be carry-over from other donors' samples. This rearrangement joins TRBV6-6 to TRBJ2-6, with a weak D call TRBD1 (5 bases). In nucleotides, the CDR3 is TGTGCCAGCAGTTACCTCTATAAACGTCAGGGCTCTGGGGCCAACGTCCTGACTTTC. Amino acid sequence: CASSYLYKRQGSGANVLTF.